The 28 T cell receptor beta chains listed next were all sequenced from one sample in a study of T cell clones after liver transplantation. Produced via immunoSEQ multiplex PCR; TCRdb's table is partial and in-frame only. The sample shows 12,000 to 15,000 clones, 92% of them seen only once. The sample consisted of CD8+ T cells from blood, taken before liver transplant. Every receptor here comes from a human donor who received a liver transplant.

This chain links TRBV7-9 with TRBJ2-4, with 8 positions matching TRBD2. The CDR3 consists of 15 residues. The V and J ends lost 6 bases and 2 bases, in that order; junction bases with no gene match: 6. Looked up from germline, CDR1 is SEHNR and CDR2 is FQNEAQ (reference sequence). This chain's CDR3 is CASSSTSGPKNIQYF. DNA for the CDR3: TGTGCCAGCAGTTCTACTAGCGGTCCCAAAAACATTCAGTACTTC.

The chain carries TRBV9 and TRBJ2-3; D is uncertain. The CDR3 extends over 14 amino acids. V shed 0 bases and J shed 6 bases, with 11 bases lying between them. Germline V CDR1 and CDR2: SGDLS, YYNGEE. CDR3 DNA: TGTGCCAGCAGCGTAGATTGGGAACGGGATACGCAGTATTTT. This gives the protein CASSVDWERDTQYF.

The chain carries TRBV27 and TRBJ2-5; TRBD2 aligns across 10 bases. V shed 2 bases, J shed 5 bases, and the junction held 5 bases outside the gene matches. The germline V gene has CDR1 MNHEY and CDR2 SMNVEV (reference sequence). CDR3 length equals 15 residues. In nucleotides, the CDR3 is TGTGCCAGCAGTTTACTAGCGGGAGAGGGGGAGACCCAGTACTTC. Protein: CASSLLAGEGETQYF.

This chain joins TRBV7-9 and TRBJ2-5; tentatively, D is TRBD2 (6 bases). The germline V gene has CDR1 SEHNR and CDR2 FQNEAQ (reference sequence). V gave up 1 base and J gave up 9 bases, with 9 bases separating them. The CDR3 spans 12 residues. CDR3 nucleotide sequence: TGTGCCAGCAGCTTAGAAGAGCGGGCCCAGTACTTC. Residues: CASSLEERAQYF.

The chain uses TRBV6-6 and TRBJ2-3; D ambiguous. V shed 5 bases and J shed 2 bases, with 11 bases lying between them. The CDR3 loop spans 14 amino acids. The germline V gene encodes CDR1 MNHNY and CDR2 SVGAGI (reference sequence). The CDR3 loop reads CASSDRVITDTQYF. Written as DNA, the CDR3 is TGTGCCAGCAGTGACCGGGTTATCACAGATACGCAGTATTTT.

The V and J genes are TRBV7-2 and TRBJ2-7; D ambiguous. CDR1 is SGHTA and CDR2 is FQGNSA in the germline V gene. CDR3 length: 15 residues. Trimming removed 5 bases at V and 3 bases at J, with 17 bases between. Here the CDR3 DNA reads TGTGCCAGCAGCATCACAGTCTTATCGCACTACGAGCAGTACTTC. Protein sequence: CASSITVLSHYEQYF.

This sequence joins TRBV27 and TRBJ2-5; no clear D. CDR1 MNHEY and CDR2 SMNVEV come from the germline V gene (reference sequence). This CDR3 is built from 11 residues. The V end lost 8 bases, the J end lost 0 bases, and 4 bases lay between the germline ends. The CDR3 sequence: CASGNQETQYF. In nucleotides, the CDR3 is TGTGCCAGCGGGAACCAAGAGACCCAGTACTTC.

This clone was observed a few times. The V call is TRBV2, the J call TRBJ2-7; 10 nucleotides match TRBD1. The V segment lost 6 bases and the J segment 0 bases; nucleotides outside the gene matches: 5. From germline, CDR1 is SNHLY and CDR2 FYNNEI. The CDR3 consists of 15 residues. In DNA, the CDR3 is TGTGCCAGCAGAGGACAGGGGGGGAACTCCTACGAGCAGTACTTC. Protein sequence: CASRGQGGNSYEQYF.

The chain couples TRBV7-9 to TRBJ1-1; 9 nucleotides match TRBD1. After removal of 6 bases from V and 7 bases from J, the junction contained 6 bases not matched to a gene. The CDR3 length is 13 residues. Germline V CDR1 and CDR2: SEHNR, FQNEAQ (reference sequence). CDR3 sequence: CASSQQGAGEAFF. The CDR3 nucleotides read TGTGCCAGCAGTCAACAGGGGGCGGGTGAAGCTTTCTTT.

This chain links TRBV9 with TRBJ1-4; D remains unclear. The CDR3 extends over 12 amino acids. V lost 3 bases and J lost 11, with 11 bases in between. CDR1 SGDLS and CDR2 YYNGEE come from the germline V gene. The CDR3 here is CASSGTSGKLFF. Here the CDR3 DNA reads TGTGCCAGCAGCGGAACTAGTGGGAAACTGTTTTTT.

This chain joins TRBV28 and TRBJ2-1; a weak D match, TRBD2 (5 bases). Trimming took 8 bases from V and 3 from J, leaving 8 bases between them. Per the germline V gene, CDR1 is MDHEN and CDR2 is SYDVKM. The CDR3 is 12 residues long. The CDR3 is CASCRGYNEQFF. In DNA, the CDR3 is TGTGCCAGCTGTCGGGGCTACAATGAGCAGTTCTTC.

The gene calls are TRBV7-2 and TRBJ2-7; weak D call: TRBD2 (5 bases). Germline loops: CDR1 SGHTA, CDR2 FQGNSA. Between the trimmed V and J ends, which lost 5 bases and 2 bases, there was a span of 13 bases. This CDR3 is 14 amino acids long. CDR3 sequence: CASSPGGGTYEQYF. CDR3 bases: TGTGCCAGCAGCCCCGGTGGAGGAACCTACGAGCAGTACTTC.

The chain uses TRBV27 and TRBJ1-2; maybe TRBD1 (6 bases). The CDR3 runs 16 residues. Germline loops: CDR1 MNHEY, CDR2 SMNVEV (reference sequence). Trimming removed 2 bases at V and 3 bases at J, with 16 bases between. The CDR3 DNA reads as TGTGCCAGCAGTTTAGTAGGGGCCCCAGGGGACTATGGCTACACCTTC. It is translated as CASSLVGAPGDYGYTF.

This clone was counted a few times. V is TRBV5-6 and J is TRBJ1-5; the match to TRBD1 covers 7 bases. Germline loops: CDR1 SGHDT, CDR2 YYEEEE. Germline trimming cut 4 bases from V and 0 bases from J; bases unmatched to any gene: 10. This CDR3 region has 17 residues. As DNA, the CDR3 is TGTGCCAGCAGCCGTAACAGGGGATGGGATAGCAATCAGCCCCAGCATTTT. Translating it yields CASSRNRGWDSNQPQHF.

The rearrangement joins TRBV27 to TRBJ2-4, with a tentative D call TRBD2 (6 bases). V was cut by 7 bases and J by 8 bases, with 15 bases left in between. The CDR3 length is 13 residues. Germline V gene sequence: CDR1 MNHEY, CDR2 SMNVEV (reference sequence). Written as DNA, the CDR3 is TGTGCCAGCAACCAGGCTGGGGAGGACATTCAGTACTTC. This sequence encodes CASNQAGEDIQYF.

The chain links TRBV11-2 to TRBJ1-1; no clear D gene. CDR1 is SGHAT, CDR2 FQNNGV, per germline. CDR3 length: 17 amino acids. Trimming pared 1 base from V and 3 bases from J, leaving 18 bases between. The CDR3 nucleotides are TGTGCCAGCAGCTTAGCCTTAGGGCGGGGAAGGGACACTGAAGCTTTCTTT. This gives the protein CASSLALGRGRDTEAFF.

The rearrangement joins TRBV2 to TRBJ2-1; TRBD2 matches 14 bases. Germline values: CDR1 SNHLY, CDR2 FYNNEI. The CDR3 has 18 amino acids. J gave up 13 bases and V 7 bases, and 21 bases lay outside the gene matches. This CDR3 reads CASILRLAGGPGLGEQFF. CDR3 nucleotide sequence: TGTGCCAGCATCCTTCGACTAGCGGGAGGGCCGGGATTGGGTGAACAGTTCTTC.

The chain is built from TRBV2 and TRBJ2-3; D is ambiguous. Germline V CDR1 and CDR2: SNHLY, FYNNEI. The ends were cut back, 3 bases at V and 4 bases at J, with 11 bases in the middle. This CDR3 has 14 amino acids. The CDR3 sequence: CASSDPRWADTQYF. The DNA of the CDR3 is TGTGCCAGCAGTGACCCCAGGTGGGCAGATACGCAGTATTTT.

The chain employs TRBV11-3 and TRBJ2-7; the match to TRBD2 covers 11 bases. The CDR3 consists of 15 residues. The V and J ends lost 5 bases and 3 bases, in that order; junction bases with no gene match: 6. Looked up from germline, CDR1 is SGHNT and CDR2 is YENEEA. The CDR3 reads CASSVGLAELYEQYF. Written as DNA, the CDR3 is TGTGCCAGCAGCGTGGGACTAGCGGAGCTCTACGAGCAGTACTTC.

This clone was seen just once. The chain employs TRBV6-5 and TRBJ1-2; D not resolved. There are 13 residues in the CDR3. The V gene lost 5 bases and the J gene lost 1 base, with 8 bases spanning the gap. CDR1 is MNHEY and CDR2 is SVGAGI in the germline V gene. As DNA, the CDR3 is TGTGCCAGCAGTCTACTCTATAACTATGGCTACACCTTC. Its translation is CASSLLYNYGYTF.

This chain links TRBV6-5 with TRBJ1-2; D perhaps matches TRBD1 (6 bases). CDR3 length: 14 residues. Trimming shortened V by 8 bases and J by 4 bases, and 17 bases separated the two germline ends. The germline CDR1 and CDR2 sequences are MNHEY and SVGAGI. CDR3 loop: CASLERTVTYGYTF. In DNA form, the CDR3 reads TGTGCCAGCCTTGAGCGGACAGTCACCTATGGCTACACCTTC.

The CDR3 sequence: CASSPRQGDTGELFF. CDR3 sequence (DNA): TGCGCCAGCAGCCCTCGACAGGGGGACACCGGGGAGCTGTTTTTT. V usage is TRBV4-1 and J usage is TRBJ2-2; 9 bases are shared with TRBD1. Germline CDR1 is MGHRA and CDR2 is YSYEKL. CDR3 length: 15 amino acids. Losses at the gene ends were 4 bases for V and 3 bases for J; bases not matched to a gene: 3.

J is TRBJ2-1 and V is TRBV7-9; 9 bases agree with TRBD2. This CDR3 comprises 16 residues. Germline V lookup: CDR1 SEHNR, CDR2 FQNEAQ (reference sequence). With V trimmed by 2 bases and J by 8 bases, 10 bases remained unmatched. The CDR3 DNA follows: TGTGCCAGCAGCTTATCGGTAGCGGGAGACGACGATGAGCAGTTCTTC. Its translation is CASSLSVAGDDDEQFF.

This chain uses TRBV7-3 with TRBJ2-7, with D possibly being TRBD1 or TRBD2 (5 bases each). Germline V gene data show CDR1 as SGHTA and CDR2 as FQGTGA. The CDR3 extends over 13 amino acids. V was trimmed by 0 bases and J by 4 bases, leaving 7 bases between them. The CDR3 sequence is CASSLTGGYEQYF. CDR3 coding DNA: TGTGCCAGCAGCTTAACTGGGGGTTACGAGCAGTACTTC.

The chain has TRBV11-2 and TRBJ2-1, with TRBD1 matching 7 bases. This CDR3 comprises 14 residues. The ends lost 0 bases at V and 6 bases at J; junction bases unmatched: 2. Germline lookup yields CDR1 SGHAT and CDR2 FQNNGV. The CDR3 DNA reads as TGTGCCAGCAGCTTAGAGAGGGACAGCAATGAGCAGTTCTTC. Translated, it gives CASSLERDSNEQFF.

The chain joins TRBV5-1 to TRBJ2-2, with a weak D call TRBD1 (5 bases). From germline, CDR1 is SGHRS and CDR2 YFSETQ. V shed 0 bases and J shed 6 bases, with 6 bases lying between them. The CDR3 totals 13 residues. CDR3 coding DNA: TGCGCCAGCAGCTTGGAGGGGTCCGGGGAGCTGTTTTTT. This codes for CASSLEGSGELFF.

The CDR3 sequence: CASSYWGNEQFF. In DNA form, the CDR3 reads TGTGCCAGCAGTTACTGGGGCAATGAGCAGTTCTTC. The chain joins TRBV6-5 to TRBJ2-1; the D is unclear. V was pared by 1 base and J by 6 bases, with 4 bases between. CDR1 is MNHEY and CDR2 is SVGAGI in the germline V gene. CDR3 length: 12 amino acids.

This chain links TRBV19 with TRBJ1-2; possibly TRBD1 for D (6 bases). The V and J ends lost 3 bases and 7 bases respectively, with 12 bases between them. Germline CDR1 reads LNHDA; CDR2 reads SQIVND (reference sequence). The CDR3 spans 13 residues. In DNA, the CDR3 is TGTGCCAGTAGTATTGGGGGGCTCAGTGGCTACACCTTC. This translates into CASSIGGLSGYTF.